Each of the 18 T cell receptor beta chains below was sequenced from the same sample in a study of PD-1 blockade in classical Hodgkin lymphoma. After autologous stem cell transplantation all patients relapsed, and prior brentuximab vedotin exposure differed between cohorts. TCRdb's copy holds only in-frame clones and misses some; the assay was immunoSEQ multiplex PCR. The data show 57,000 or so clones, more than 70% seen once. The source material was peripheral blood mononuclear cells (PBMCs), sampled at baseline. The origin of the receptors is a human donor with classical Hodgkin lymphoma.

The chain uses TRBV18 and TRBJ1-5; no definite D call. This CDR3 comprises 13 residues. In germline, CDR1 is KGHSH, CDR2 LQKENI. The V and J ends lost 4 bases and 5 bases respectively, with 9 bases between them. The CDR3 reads CASSQVRDQPQHF. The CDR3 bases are TGTGCCAGCTCACAGGTCCGGGATCAGCCCCAGCATTTT.

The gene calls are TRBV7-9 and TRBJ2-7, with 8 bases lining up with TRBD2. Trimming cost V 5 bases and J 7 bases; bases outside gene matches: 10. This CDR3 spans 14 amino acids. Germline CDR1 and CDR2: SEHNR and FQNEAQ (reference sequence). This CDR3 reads CASSPRGGSGEQYF. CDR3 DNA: TGTGCCAGCAGCCCCCGGGGGGGGAGTGGAGAGCAGTACTTC.

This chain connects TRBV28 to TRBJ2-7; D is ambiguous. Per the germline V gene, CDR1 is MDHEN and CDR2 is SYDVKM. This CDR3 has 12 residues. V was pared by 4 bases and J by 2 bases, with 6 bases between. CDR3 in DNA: TGTGCCAGCAGTTCCGGGCCCTACGAGCAGTACTTC. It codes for CASSSGPYEQYF.

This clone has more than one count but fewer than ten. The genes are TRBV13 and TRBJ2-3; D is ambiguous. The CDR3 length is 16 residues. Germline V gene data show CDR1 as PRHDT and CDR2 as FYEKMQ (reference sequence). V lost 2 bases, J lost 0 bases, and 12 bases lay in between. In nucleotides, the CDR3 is TGTGCCAGCAGCTTATTAGGCGTTGCTAGCACAGATACGCAGTATTTT. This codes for CASSLLGVASTDTQYF.

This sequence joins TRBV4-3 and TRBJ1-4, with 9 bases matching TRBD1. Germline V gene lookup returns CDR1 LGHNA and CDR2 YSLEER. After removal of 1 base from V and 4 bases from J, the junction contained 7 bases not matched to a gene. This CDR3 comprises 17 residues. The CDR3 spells CASSQGVTGQGNEKLFF. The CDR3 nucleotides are TGCGCCAGCAGCCAAGGGGTGACGGGACAGGGTAATGAAAAACTGTTTTTT.

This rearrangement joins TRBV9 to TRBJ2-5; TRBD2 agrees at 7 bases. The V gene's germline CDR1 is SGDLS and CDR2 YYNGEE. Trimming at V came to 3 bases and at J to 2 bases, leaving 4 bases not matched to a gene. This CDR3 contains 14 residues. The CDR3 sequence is CASSDRTSQETQYF. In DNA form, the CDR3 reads TGTGCCAGCAGCGATCGGACTAGTCAAGAGACCCAGTACTTC.

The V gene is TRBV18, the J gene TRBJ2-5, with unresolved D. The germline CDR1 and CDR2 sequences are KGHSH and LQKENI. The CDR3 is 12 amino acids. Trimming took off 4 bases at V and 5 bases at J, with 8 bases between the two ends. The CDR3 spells CASSQGLETQYF. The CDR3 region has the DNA TGTGCCAGCTCACAGGGATTGGAGACCCAGTACTTC.

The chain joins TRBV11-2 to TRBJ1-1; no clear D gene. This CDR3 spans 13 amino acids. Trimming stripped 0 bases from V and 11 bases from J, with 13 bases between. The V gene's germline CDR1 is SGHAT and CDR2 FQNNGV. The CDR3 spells CASSLDFGDKAFF. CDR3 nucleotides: TGTGCCAGCAGCTTAGACTTCGGGGATAAGGCTTTCTTT.

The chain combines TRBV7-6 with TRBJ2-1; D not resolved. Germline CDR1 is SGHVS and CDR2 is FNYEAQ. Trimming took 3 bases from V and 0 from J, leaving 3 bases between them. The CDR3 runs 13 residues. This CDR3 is CASSLDSYNEQFF. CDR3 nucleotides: TGTGCCAGCAGCTTGGACTCCTACAATGAGCAGTTCTTC.

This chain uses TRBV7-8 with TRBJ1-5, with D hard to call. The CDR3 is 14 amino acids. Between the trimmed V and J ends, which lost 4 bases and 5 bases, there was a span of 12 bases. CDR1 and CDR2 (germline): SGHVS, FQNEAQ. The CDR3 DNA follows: TGTGCCAGCAGCTCTCGTCTTTCCTATCAGCCCCAGCATTTT. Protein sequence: CASSSRLSYQPQHF.

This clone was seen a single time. CDR3 sequence: CASSPQSCEGLSNQPQHF. CDR3 nucleotides: TGTGCCAGCAGCCCCCAGTCTTGCGAGGGGCTTAGCAATCAGCCCCAGCATTTT. V usage is TRBV11-1 and J usage is TRBJ1-5; TRBD1 is a possible D gene (5 bases). The CDR3 has 18 residues. Trimming removed 5 bases from V and 0 bases from J, with 20 bases in between. Germline CDR1 reads SGHAT; CDR2 reads FQDESV (reference sequence).

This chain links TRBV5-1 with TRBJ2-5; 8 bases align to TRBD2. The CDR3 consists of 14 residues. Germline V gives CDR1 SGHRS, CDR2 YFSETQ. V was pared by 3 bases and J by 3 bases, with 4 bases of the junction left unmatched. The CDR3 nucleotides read TGCGCCAGCAGCTCGGGACTAGTCGAAGAGACCCAGTACTTC. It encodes CASSSGLVEETQYF.

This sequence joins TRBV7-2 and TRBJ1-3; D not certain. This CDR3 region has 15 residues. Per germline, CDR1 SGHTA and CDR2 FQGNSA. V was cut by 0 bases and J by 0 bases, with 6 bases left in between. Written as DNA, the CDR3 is TGTGCCAGCAGCTTAGCAGCTACCTCTGGAAACACCATATATTTT. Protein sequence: CASSLAATSGNTIYF.

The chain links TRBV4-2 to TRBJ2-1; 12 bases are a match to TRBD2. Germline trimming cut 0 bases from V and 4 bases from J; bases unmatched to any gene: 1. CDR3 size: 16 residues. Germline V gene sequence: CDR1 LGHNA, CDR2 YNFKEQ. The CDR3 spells CASSQETSGGYNEQFF. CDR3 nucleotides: TGTGCCAGCAGCCAAGAGACTAGCGGGGGATACAATGAGCAGTTCTTC.

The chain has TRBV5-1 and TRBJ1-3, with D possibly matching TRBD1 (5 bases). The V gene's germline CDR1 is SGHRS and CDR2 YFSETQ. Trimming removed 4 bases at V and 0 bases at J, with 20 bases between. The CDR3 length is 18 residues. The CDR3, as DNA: TGCGCCAGCAGCCCATGGGGGGATTCCCTCCCCTCTGGAAACACCATATATTTT. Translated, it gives CASSPWGDSLPSGNTIYF.

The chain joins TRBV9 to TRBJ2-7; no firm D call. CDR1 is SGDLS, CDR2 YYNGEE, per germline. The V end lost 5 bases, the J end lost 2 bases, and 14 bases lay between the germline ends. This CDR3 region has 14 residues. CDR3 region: CASSEAGFPYEQYF. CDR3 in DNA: TGTGCCAGCAGTGAGGCAGGATTCCCCTACGAGCAGTACTTC. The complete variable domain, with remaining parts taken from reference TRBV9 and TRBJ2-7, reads DSGVTQTPKHLITATGQRVTLRCSPRSGDLSVYWYQQSLDQGLQFLIQYYNGEERAKGNILERFSAQQFPDLHSELNLSSLELGDSALYFCASSEAGFPYEQYFGPGTRLTVT.

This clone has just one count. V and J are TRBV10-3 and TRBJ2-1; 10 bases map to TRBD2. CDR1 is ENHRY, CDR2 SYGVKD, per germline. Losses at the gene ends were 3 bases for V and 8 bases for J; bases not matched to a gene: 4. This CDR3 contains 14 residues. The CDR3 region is CAISETLAGDEQFF. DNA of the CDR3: TGTGCCATCAGTGAAACCCTAGCGGGGGATGAGCAGTTCTTC.

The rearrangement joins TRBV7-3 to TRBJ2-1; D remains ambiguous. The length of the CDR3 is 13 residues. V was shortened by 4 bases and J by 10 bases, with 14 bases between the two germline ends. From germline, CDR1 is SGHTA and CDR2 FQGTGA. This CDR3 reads CASSSQDPQEQFF. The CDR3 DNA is TGTGCCAGCAGCTCCCAAGACCCCCAGGAGCAGTTCTTC.